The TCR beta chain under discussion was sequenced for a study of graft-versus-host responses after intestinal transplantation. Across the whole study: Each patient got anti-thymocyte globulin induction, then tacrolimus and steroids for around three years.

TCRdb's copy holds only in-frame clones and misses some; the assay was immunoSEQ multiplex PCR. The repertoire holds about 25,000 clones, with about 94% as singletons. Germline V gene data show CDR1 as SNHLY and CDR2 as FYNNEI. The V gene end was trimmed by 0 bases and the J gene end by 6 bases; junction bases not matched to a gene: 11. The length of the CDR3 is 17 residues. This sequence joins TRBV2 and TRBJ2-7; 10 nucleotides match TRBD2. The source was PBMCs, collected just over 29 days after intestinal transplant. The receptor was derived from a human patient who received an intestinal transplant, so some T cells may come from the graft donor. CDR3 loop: CASSEAGASGRPPEQYF. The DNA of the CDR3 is TGTGCCAGCAGTGAAGCGGGGGCTAGCGGGAGACCCCCCGAGCAGTACTTC.